Following are 20 T cell receptor beta chains from one sample sequenced in a study of blood T cell repertoires in COVID-19. Assay: immunoSEQ multiplex PCR; the TCRdb copy retains only in-frame clones and omits some. The repertoire holds over 200,000 clones, with roughly 86% as singletons. The source material was PBMCs or T cells enriched from blood (not recorded which). The receptors originated from a woman aged 30 to 39 with acute COVID-19.

This clone was counted between two and nine times. V usage is TRBV11-2 and J usage is TRBJ2-7, with 10 bases matching TRBD1. Losses at the gene ends were 8 bases for V and 5 bases for J; bases not matched to a gene: 3. The CDR3 sequence is 12 residues long. Germline V gene lookup returns CDR1 SGHAT and CDR2 FQNNGV. The CDR3 DNA is TGTGCCAGCCGGGACAGGGGACACGAGCAGTACTTC. This translates into CASRDRGHEQYF.

The chain is built from TRBV4-1 and TRBJ1-2, with 9 bases aligning to TRBD1. The CDR3 contains 16 residues. The germline V gene has CDR1 MGHRA and CDR2 YSYEKL. Trimming at V came to 3 bases and at J to 4 bases, leaving 9 bases not matched to a gene. CDR3 nucleotide sequence: TGCGCCAGCAGCCAGACCAACCAGGGACAGGGCTATGGCTACACCTTC. Translating gives CASSQTNQGQGYGYTF.

The V gene is TRBV19, the J gene TRBJ1-5; 7 nucleotides agree with TRBD1. Germline assignment: CDR1 LNHDA and CDR2 SQIVND (reference sequence). V gave up 10 bases and J gave up 0 bases; unmatched junction bases: 21. The CDR3 spans 19 residues. The CDR3 is CATQIDYLGRGFSNQPQHF. CDR3 in DNA: TGTGCCACCCAAATCGATTACTTGGGCAGGGGGTTTAGCAATCAGCCCCAGCATTTT.

This rearrangement joins TRBV24-1 to TRBJ1-2; TRBD1 matches 11 bases. CDR3 size: 15 residues. The J segment lost 2 bases and the V segment lost 3 bases, leaving 1 base of the junction unmatched. Germline values: CDR1 KGHDR, CDR2 SFDVKD. This chain's CDR3 is CATSDRTGGNYGYTF. DNA of the CDR3: TGTGCCACCAGTGATCGGACAGGGGGCAACTATGGCTACACCTTC.

This sequence joins TRBV7-2 and TRBJ2-1; 9 bases align to TRBD2. V lost 2 bases, J lost 9 bases, and 8 bases stayed unmatched. This CDR3 region has 15 residues. The germline V gene has CDR1 SGHTA and CDR2 FQGNSA. The CDR3 loop reads CASSLWAGGHSEQFF. CDR3 bases: TGTGCCAGCAGCTTATGGGCGGGGGGGCATAGTGAGCAGTTCTTC.

The V gene is TRBV27, the J gene TRBJ2-5; a possible D gene is TRBD1 (6 bases). The CDR3 consists of 13 residues. With 6 bases removed from V and 1 base from J, the gap between germline ends came to 9 bases. Germline assignment: CDR1 MNHEY and CDR2 SMNVEV (reference sequence). The CDR3 DNA follows: TGTGCCAGCAGCAGACAGGTCCAAGAGACCCAGTACTTC. Its translation is CASSRQVQETQYF.

In this sample, this clone turned up a few times. V is TRBV5-6 and J is TRBJ1-4; no clear D gene. CDR1 SGHDT and CDR2 YYEEEE come from the germline V gene. The germline V and J ends were trimmed by 2 bases and 7 bases, with 12 bases remaining between them. The CDR3 covers 14 residues. CDR3 region: CASSFGQWAEKLFF. Here the CDR3 DNA reads TGTGCCAGCAGCTTTGGGCAGTGGGCTGAAAAACTGTTTTTT.

V gene TRBV4-3 combines with J gene TRBJ1-2; 7 nucleotides match TRBD1. This CDR3 comprises 16 residues. Germline-derived CDR1 and CDR2 are LGHNA and YSLEER. Trimming removed 1 base from V and 1 base from J; junction bases left unmatched: 6. CDR3 bases: TGCGCCAGCAGCCAAGGTACAGGGGCGAATAACTATGGCTACACCTTC. Its protein product is CASSQGTGANNYGYTF.

As DNA, the CDR3 is TGTGCCAGCAGCTTAGGGCGGGGCACACAGAACACTGAAGCTTTCTTT. Its translation is CASSLGRGTQNTEAFF. V usage is TRBV11-2 and J usage is TRBJ1-1, with D possibly being TRBD1 (5 bases). In germline, CDR1 is SGHAT, CDR2 FQNNGV. The CDR3 is made up of 16 amino acids. V lost 1 base and J 1 base, leaving 13 bases between the germline ends. Supplemented by reference TRBV11-2 and TRBJ1-1, the full variable domain reads EAGVAQSPRYKIIEKRQSVAFWCNPISGHATLYWYQQILGQGPKLLIQFQNNGVVDDSQLPKDRFSAERLKGVDSTLKIQPAKLEDSAVYLCASSLGRGTQNTEAFFGQGTRLTVV.

This rearrangement joins TRBV7-2 to TRBJ1-1; D is ambiguous. The CDR3 runs 14 residues. V was clipped by 2 bases and J by 3 bases, with 10 bases between them. From germline, CDR1 is SGHTA and CDR2 FQGNSA. DNA of the CDR3: TGTGCCAGCAGCTTAATTCACGGGGACACTGAAGCTTTCTTT. Its protein is CASSLIHGDTEAFF.

V gene TRBV24-1 combines with J gene TRBJ1-1, with 10 bases fitting TRBD1. V dropped 2 bases and J dropped 8; count of bases not matched to a gene: 4. CDR3 size: 14 residues. Germline values: CDR1 KGHDR, CDR2 SFDVKD. The CDR3 region has the DNA TGTGCCACCAGTGATTGGAAGACAGGGGGCGAAGCTTTCTTT. It yields the protein CATSDWKTGGEAFF.

This clone was counted only a few times. The chain carries TRBV19 and TRBJ1-3; D perhaps matches TRBD1 (5 bases). Between the trimmed V and J ends, which lost 6 bases and 2 bases, there was a span of 20 bases. Germline V gene sequence: CDR1 LNHDA, CDR2 SQIVND (reference sequence). This CDR3 is built from 17 residues. Here the CDR3 DNA reads TGTGCCAGTAGCGTGGTGGCGGGGGGGGTTCCTGGAAACACCATATATTTT. Residues: CASSVVAGGVPGNTIYF.

V gene TRBV27 combines with J gene TRBJ2-1, with 10 bases identical to TRBD1. CDR3 length: 16 residues. J lost 2 bases, V lost 5 bases, and 6 bases had no gene match. Germline-derived CDR1 and CDR2 are MNHEY and SMNVEV (reference sequence). This chain's CDR3 is CASSTRTGGAYNEQFF. The CDR3 DNA sequence: TGTGCCAGCAGTACGCGGACAGGGGGGGCCTACAATGAGCAGTTCTTC.

The chain has TRBV27 and TRBJ1-1, with D possibly matching TRBD1 (6 bases). Germline V CDR1 and CDR2: MNHEY, SMNVEV (reference sequence). This CDR3 is built from 14 residues. The ends were cut back, 7 bases at V and 5 bases at J, with 17 bases in the middle. The CDR3 bases are TGTGCCAGCAAAGTGGGCAGGGGATGGACTGAAGCTTTCTTT. It encodes CASKVGRGWTEAFF.

This chain connects TRBV30 to TRBJ1-2; TRBD1 agrees at 10 bases. The CDR3 spans 18 residues. V dropped 0 bases and J dropped 7; count of bases not matched to a gene: 17. The germline CDR1 and CDR2 sequences are GTSNPN and SVGIG (reference sequence). The CDR3 sequence: CAWSVPLYRDRGIRGYTF. DNA of the CDR3: TGTGCCTGGAGTGTACCCCTCTACCGGGACAGGGGAATTCGTGGCTACACCTTC.

The chain employs TRBV27 and TRBJ1-5, with 9 bases matching TRBD1. J was trimmed by 6 bases and V by 5 bases; bases with no gene match: 5. Germline values: CDR1 MNHEY, CDR2 SMNVEV (reference sequence). This CDR3 is built from 14 residues. CDR3 sequence reads: CASSTGGGGQPQHF. CDR3 sequence (DNA): TGTGCCAGCAGTACAGGGGGCGGCGGTCAGCCCCAGCATTTT.

This chain joins TRBV5-5 and TRBJ1-2; D not resolved. V lost 0 bases and J lost 9, with 18 bases in between. The CDR3 is made up of 15 amino acids. CDR1 and CDR2 (germline): SGHKS, YYEKEE (reference sequence). CDR3 sequence reads: CASSLDELALRSYTF. The CDR3 region has the DNA TGTGCCAGCAGCTTGGACGAGCTCGCTCTGCGAAGCTACACCTTC.

The rearrangement uses TRBV29-1 and TRBJ1-2, with 8 bases fitting TRBD1. The CDR3 sequence is 11 residues long. Germline V gene sequence: CDR1 SQVTM, CDR2 ANQGSEA. The ends lost 4 bases at V and 8 bases at J; junction bases unmatched: 3. As DNA, the CDR3 is TGCAGCGTTGTACAGGGGGAGGGCTACACCTTC. Its translation: CSVVQGEGYTF.

The chain combines TRBV28 with TRBJ2-2; 14 bases fit TRBD2. Germline V gene data show CDR1 as MDHEN and CDR2 as SYDVKM. CDR3 length equals 18 residues. Trimming removed 3 bases from V and 3 bases from J; junction bases left unmatched: 6. CDR3 amino acids: CASSFRLAGGLDTGELFF. DNA of the CDR3: TGTGCCAGCAGTTTTCGACTAGCGGGGGGGCTGGACACCGGGGAGCTGTTTTTT.

The V and J genes are TRBV15 and TRBJ1-4, with D perhaps matching TRBD1 (5 bases). The V gene lost 0 bases and the J gene lost 8 bases, with 19 bases spanning the gap. This CDR3 is 17 amino acids long. Germline V lookup: CDR1 LNHNV, CDR2 YYDKDF (reference sequence). In DNA form, the CDR3 reads TGTGCCACCAGCAGAGATTTTCCAGGGCGAGGCCAGGAAAAACTGTTTTTT. It yields the protein CATSRDFPGRGQEKLFF.